A single sample is the source of the 19 T cell receptor beta chains below, sequenced in a study of cytomegalovirus exposure and HLA in healthy donors. Use of 60 Vbeta and 13 Jbeta primers characterized the PCR. Measured with immunoSEQ multiplex PCR; TCRdb has only the in-frame clones, and not every one. The profile shows about 190,000 clones, around 88% of them singletons. The specimen sequenced was PBMCs. Receptors were obtained from a man in his forties in good health and CMV-seropositive.

The gene calls are TRBV15 and TRBJ2-7, with a weak D call TRBD2 (6 bases). The V gene's germline CDR1 is LNHNV and CDR2 YYDKDF (reference sequence). The germline V and J ends were trimmed by 0 bases and 6 bases, with 12 bases remaining between them. CDR3 length equals 14 residues. DNA for the CDR3: TGTGCCACCAGCAGAGATAGGCGGGACGGCGAGCAGTACTTC. Protein product: CATSRDRRDGEQYF.

The rearrangement uses TRBV28 and TRBJ1-2; D possibly corresponds to TRBD1 (5 bases). The CDR3 totals 10 residues. Germline assignment: CDR1 MDHEN and CDR2 SYDVKM. The ends were cut back, 11 bases at V and 4 bases at J, with 8 bases in the middle. The CDR3 bases are TGTGCCTGCGGGGCCTATGGCTACACCTTC. Residues: CACGAYGYTF.

The count of this clone is one. This chain joins TRBV18 and TRBJ2-1; D is uncertain. The CDR3 consists of 11 residues. Trimming left V 3 bases short and J 6 bases short, with 3 bases between. The germline CDR1 and CDR2 sequences are KGHSH and LQKENI. The CDR3 DNA follows: TGTGCCAGCTCACCCGGCAATGAGCAGTTCTTC. This gives the protein CASSPGNEQFF.

The J gene is TRBJ1-5, the V gene TRBV2; 8 nucleotides align to TRBD1. The CDR3 has 13 amino acids. With V trimmed by 6 bases and J by 4 bases, 2 bases remained unmatched. CDR1 is SNHLY, CDR2 FYNNEI, per germline. CDR3 DNA: TGTGCCAGCAGCCGGGACAGGAATCAGCCCCAGCATTTT. Its protein is CASSRDRNQPQHF.

The chain has TRBV18 and TRBJ2-2; TRBD2 might be the D (5 bases). Germline CDR1 and CDR2: KGHSH and LQKENI. This CDR3 region has 14 residues. Trimming stripped 3 bases from V and 2 bases from J, with 7 bases between. CDR3 nucleotides: TGTGCCAGCTCACCCGACTACAACACCGGGGAGCTGTTTTTT. It yields the protein CASSPDYNTGELFF.

The chain uses TRBV7-8 and TRBJ2-6; TRBD1 matches 10 bases. From germline, CDR1 is SGHVS and CDR2 FQNEAQ. Trimming took 5 bases from V and 1 from J; bases not matched to a gene: 8. This CDR3 region has 18 residues. Here the CDR3 reads CASSQGGGQGSGANVLTF. CDR3 DNA: TGTGCCAGCAGCCAGGGGGGGGGACAGGGGTCTGGGGCCAACGTCCTGACTTTC.

The chain employs TRBV7-8 and TRBJ2-3; a possible D gene is TRBD1 (6 bases). The germline V gene encodes CDR1 SGHVS and CDR2 FQNEAQ. CDR3 length equals 17 residues. V was cut by 2 bases and J by 0 bases, with 15 bases left in between. CDR3 in amino acids: CASSLTSVRGSTDTQYF. CDR3 bases: TGTGCCAGCAGCTTAACCTCAGTCAGGGGTAGCACAGATACGCAGTATTTT.

CDR3 in DNA: TGTGCCAGAAGCTTGGGTGCCAGGGCCTACGAGCAGTACTTC. Its translation is CARSLGARAYEQYF. V is TRBV5-3 and J is TRBJ2-7; maybe TRBD1 (5 bases). TRBV5-3 counts as an open reading frame of uncertain function. Deletions cut 0 bases from V and 2 bases from J, with 9 bases between. The CDR3 is made up of 14 amino acids.

The rearrangement links TRBV19 to TRBJ2-3; D perhaps matches TRBD1 (5 bases). Germline V gives CDR1 LNHDA, CDR2 SQIVND (reference sequence). This CDR3 region has 15 residues. Trimming cost V 4 bases and J 2 bases, with 13 bases left between them. The CDR3 region is CASSTKTGLTDTQYF. CDR3 nucleotides: TGTGCCAGTAGTACCAAAACAGGTCTCACAGATACGCAGTATTTT.

The chain couples TRBV29-1 to TRBJ2-1; D might be TRBD2 (7 bases). Germline V gene data show CDR1 as SQVTM and CDR2 as ANQGSEA. This CDR3 contains 14 residues. The ends were cut back, 6 bases at V and 1 base at J, with 13 bases in the middle. This CDR3 reads CSVRGGASYNEQFF. Here the CDR3 DNA reads TGCAGCGTGCGTGGGGGGGCGTCCTACAATGAGCAGTTCTTC.

This chain connects TRBV6-5 to TRBJ2-1; TRBD2 matches 9 bases. With 2 bases clipped from V and 2 bases from J, the junction kept 4 bases outside the gene matches. The CDR3 has 16 amino acids. CDR1 MNHEY and CDR2 SVGAGI come from the germline V gene. CDR3 bases: TGTGCCAGCAGTTACGTTATAGCGGGAGCCTACAATGAGCAGTTCTTC. Protein sequence: CASSYVIAGAYNEQFF.

The gene calls are TRBV30 and TRBJ2-6; possibly TRBD2 for D (5 bases). Germline V gene data show CDR1 as GTSNPN and CDR2 as SVGIG (reference sequence). V lost 4 bases, J lost 0 bases, and 13 bases lay in between. This CDR3 has 16 residues. CDR3 nucleotide sequence: TGTGCCTGGACTAGGCGGGCCAGCTCTGGGGCCAACGTCCTGACTTTC. This encodes CAWTRRASSGANVLTF.

V and J are TRBV5-1 and TRBJ1-2; D may be TRBD1 (6 bases). V lost 3 bases and J lost 3, with 12 bases in between. CDR1 is SGHRS and CDR2 is YFSETQ in the germline V gene. CDR3 size: 14 residues. CDR3 DNA sequence: TGCGCCAGCAGCTCGGGACATGGATACTATGGCTACACCTTC. Protein: CASSSGHGYYGYTF. The complete variable domain, with remaining parts taken from reference TRBV5-1 and TRBJ1-2, reads KAGVTQTPRYLIKTRGQQVTLSCSPISGHRSVSWYQQTPGQGLQFLFEYFSETQRNKGNFPGRFSGRQFSNSRSEMNVSTLELGDSALYLCASSSGHGYYGYTFGSGTRLTVV.

V is TRBV18 and J is TRBJ2-1; 9 bases line up with TRBD2. Germline V gene lookup returns CDR1 KGHSH and CDR2 LQKENI. The CDR3 contains 17 residues. V was clipped by 4 bases and J by 0 bases; unmatched bases: 7. CDR3 sequence (DNA): TGTGCCAGCTCACATAGAAGTAGCGGGAGCTCCTACAATGAGCAGTTCTTC. Its protein product is CASSHRSSGSSYNEQFF.

The V gene is TRBV13, the J gene TRBJ2-3, with D unresolved. In germline, CDR1 is PRHDT, CDR2 FYEKMQ (reference sequence). This CDR3 comprises 14 residues. The V end was cut by 0 bases, the J end by 9 bases, with 13 bases between. CDR3 bases: TGTGCCAGCAGCTTAGGCCCCCCGGAGAGCACGCAGTATTTT. Translation gives CASSLGPPESTQYF.

This clone was seen at least ten times. The rearrangement links TRBV27 to TRBJ2-7, with TRBD1 matching over 9 bases. Germline assignment: CDR1 MNHEY and CDR2 SMNVEV (reference sequence). V lost 6 bases to trimming and J lost 2 bases; unmatched junction nucleotides: 5. The CDR3 sequence is 14 residues long. CDR3 in DNA: TGTGCCAGCAGCCGGACAGGGGCTACCTACGAGCAGTACTTC. Its translation is CASSRTGATYEQYF.

The chain employs TRBV10-3 and TRBJ2-5; 8 bases agree with TRBD2. Trimming removed 6 bases from V and 5 bases from J; junction bases left unmatched: 8. In germline, CDR1 is ENHRY, CDR2 SYGVKD. The CDR3 extends over 14 amino acids. The CDR3 nucleotides are TGTGCCATCAGGTCGGGAGGGTCGAAGGAGACCCAGTACTTC. Translating it yields CAIRSGGSKETQYF.

The V gene is TRBV7-3, the J gene TRBJ2-6; D is unclear. There are 15 residues in the CDR3. Germline loops: CDR1 SGHTA, CDR2 FQGTGA. V lost 0 bases and J lost 1, with 4 bases in between. The CDR3 is CASSLTRSGANVLTF. CDR3 DNA: TGTGCCAGCAGCTTAACGAGATCTGGGGCCAACGTCCTGACTTTC.

As for this clone: Mismatch with germline at one junction end may stem from a read error. The rearrangement links TRBV11-2 to TRBJ2-3; 7 bases agree with TRBD1. The CDR3 is made up of 13 amino acids. Germline V gene sequence: CDR1 SGHAT, CDR2 FQNNGV. In DNA form, the CDR3 reads TGTGCCAGCAGCTTAGATCTGGGGACAGCGCCCCGTTTT. This encodes CASSLDLGTAPRF.